This is a list of T cell receptor beta chains from one sample in a study of T cell repertoires in cytomegalovirus infection. TCRdb ran MiXCR on the reads and lists one entry per CDR3 protein. The table lists approximately 500,000 distinct CDR3 sequences, more than 15% of them singletons. What was sequenced was CD8+ T cells from PBMCs. These receptors were obtained from a human donor in good health (CMV status not recorded). Some clones in this sample may be carry-over from other donors' samples. CDR3s include the opening cysteine and the closing phenylalanine or tryptophan. The order of the fields is V gene, D gene, clone size, J gene, CDR3 protein, CDR3 DNA. D genes are given only for firm matches. Clone size is shown for a subset of rows, as once, few, many or a class of expanded clone.

V gene: TRBV11-2; D gene: .; clone size: .; J gene: TRBJ2-3; CDR3 protein: CASSLRDLLDTQYF; CDR3 DNA: TGTGCCAGCAGCCTCAGGGACCTCCTAGATACGCAGTATTTT
V gene: TRBV7-7; D gene: .; clone size: many; J gene: TRBJ2-7; CDR3 protein: CASSLDQRYEQYF; CDR3 DNA: TGTGCTAGCAGCTTAGACCAGCGTTACGAGCAGTACTTC
V gene: TRBV27; D gene: .; clone size: many; J gene: TRBJ2-1; CDR3 protein: CASSHQGNEQFF; CDR3 DNA: TGTGCCAGCAGTCACCAGGGGAATGAGCAGTTCTTC
V gene: TRBV10-1; D gene: TRBD1; clone size: .; J gene: TRBJ2-1; CDR3 protein: CASSNSGDRDNEQFF; CDR3 DNA: TGCGCCAGCAGTAACTCCGGGGACAGGGACAATGAGCAGTTCTTC
V gene: TRBV7-9; D gene: .; clone size: many; J gene: TRBJ1-3; CDR3 protein: CASSSGLDSSSGNTIYF; CDR3 DNA: TGTGCCAGCAGCTCAGGTCTAGACTCAAGCTCTGGAAACACCATATATTTT
V gene: TRBV28; D gene: .; clone size: few; J gene: TRBJ2-1; CDR3 protein: CASSTRGDEQFF; CDR3 DNA: TGTGCCAGCAGTACCAGGGGCGATGAGCAGTTCTTC
V gene: TRBV28; D gene: .; clone size: many; J gene: TRBJ2-5; CDR3 protein: CASSLQPPDGTQYF; CDR3 DNA: TGTGCCAGCAGTTTACAACCCCCCGACGGGACCCAGTACTTC
V gene: TRBV20-1; D gene: .; clone size: few; J gene: TRBJ2-7; CDR3 protein: CSAGPGPKQYF; CDR3 DNA: TGCAGTGCTGGCCCGGGACCGAAGCAGTACTTC
V gene: TRBV5-1; D gene: TRBD2; clone size: few; J gene: TRBJ2-1; CDR3 protein: CASSLTTSGRIDEQFF; CDR3 DNA: TGCGCCAGCAGCTTGACGACTAGCGGGAGGATAGATGAGCAGTTCTTC
V gene: TRBV12-3/TRBV12-4; D gene: TRBD2; clone size: few; J gene: TRBJ2-1; CDR3 protein: CASSLSGMGYNEQFF; CDR3 DNA: TGTGCCAGCAGTTTAAGCGGGATGGGGTACAATGAGCAGTTCTTC
V gene: TRBV28; D gene: TRBD2; clone size: many; J gene: TRBJ2-5; CDR3 protein: CAIRSGAGGKEETQYF; CDR3 DNA: TGTGCCATCCGATCTGGCGCGGGAGGAAAGGAAGAGACCCAGTACTTC
V gene: TRBV10-3; D gene: TRBD1; clone size: many; J gene: TRBJ1-2; CDR3 protein: CAISERTGYGYTF; CDR3 DNA: TGTGCCATCAGTGAAAGGACAGGGTATGGCTACACCTTC
V gene: TRBV28; D gene: TRBD1; clone size: many; J gene: TRBJ1-4; CDR3 protein: CASRDRGYEKLFF; CDR3 DNA: TGTGCCAGCAGAGACAGGGGGTATGAAAAACTGTTTTTT
V gene: TRBV5-5; D gene: .; clone size: few; J gene: TRBJ1-1; CDR3 protein: CASSLAGGEGYTEAFF; CDR3 DNA: TGTGCCAGCAGCTTGGCGGGCGGGGAAGGGTACACTGAAGCTTTCTTT
V gene: TRBV11-2; D gene: .; clone size: few; J gene: TRBJ2-4; CDR3 protein: CASSLRLQPKNIQYF; CDR3 DNA: TGTGCCAGCAGCTTAAGGCTCCAACCCAAAAACATTCAGTACTTC
V gene: TRBV9; D gene: TRBD2; clone size: .; J gene: TRBJ2-5; CDR3 protein: CASSGGGGAVETQYF; CDR3 DNA: TGTGCCAGCAGCGGAGGCGGGGGGGCGGTGGAGACCCAGTACTTC
V gene: TRBV11-2; D gene: TRBD2; clone size: many; J gene: TRBJ2-3; CDR3 protein: CASGFGLAGGPGDTQYF; CDR3 DNA: TGTGCCAGCGGCTTCGGGCTAGCGGGAGGGCCAGGGGATACGCAGTATTTT
V gene: TRBV27; D gene: TRBD1; clone size: few; J gene: TRBJ1-5; CDR3 protein: CASSFQQGIQPQHF; CDR3 DNA: TGTGCCAGCAGTTTTCAACAGGGGATTCAGCCCCAGCATTTT
V gene: TRBV7-9; D gene: TRBD1; clone size: many; J gene: TRBJ2-7; CDR3 protein: CASSSTGTDYEQYF; CDR3 DNA: TGTGCCAGCAGCTCGACCGGGACAGACTACGAGCAGTACTTC
V gene: TRBV20-1; D gene: .; clone size: .; J gene: TRBJ1-5; CDR3 protein: CSAQGQSPHSNQPQHF; CDR3 DNA: TGCAGTGCCCAAGGACAGTCGCCCCATAGCAATCAGCCCCAGCATTTT
V gene: TRBV7-6; D gene: TRBD1; clone size: many; J gene: TRBJ2-7; CDR3 protein: CASSLGGRGLEQYF; CDR3 DNA: TGTGCCAGCAGCTTAGGGGGCAGGGGGCTGGAGCAGTACTTC
V gene: TRBV3-1; D gene: .; clone size: few; J gene: TRBJ1-6; CDR3 protein: CASSQPRGPPLHF; CDR3 DNA: TGTGCCAGCAGCCAACCCAGGGGCCCACCCCTCCACTTT
V gene: TRBV7-8; D gene: TRBD2; clone size: many; J gene: TRBJ2-3; CDR3 protein: CASSLRGGRARDTQYF; CDR3 DNA: TGTGCCAGCAGCTTAAGGGGCGGGAGGGCCAGAGATACGCAGTATTTT
V gene: TRBV7-9; D gene: TRBD1; clone size: .; J gene: TRBJ1-6; CDR3 protein: CASSSRTGESPLHF; CDR3 DNA: TGTGCCAGCAGCTCCAGGACAGGGGAGTCACCCCTCCACTTT
V gene: TRBV28; D gene: .; clone size: many; J gene: TRBJ2-6; CDR3 protein: CASRVPGANVLTF; CDR3 DNA: TGTGCCAGCAGGGTCCCTGGGGCCAACGTCCTGACTTTC
V gene: TRBV20-1; D gene: TRBD2; clone size: few; J gene: TRBJ2-5; CDR3 protein: CSATPRDNRLAAQETQYF; CDR3 DNA: TGCAGTGCTACTCCCCGGGACAATAGACTAGCGGCCCAAGAGACCCAGTACTTC
V gene: TRBV6-5; D gene: TRBD2; clone size: many; J gene: TRBJ2-7; CDR3 protein: CASTSAGGPREQYF; CDR3 DNA: TGTGCCAGCACCTCAGCGGGAGGGCCGAGGGAGCAGTACTTC
V gene: TRBV7-6; D gene: TRBD2; clone size: many; J gene: TRBJ2-1; CDR3 protein: CASSLWGGEGINEQFF; CDR3 DNA: TGTGCCAGCAGCTTATGGGGGGGTGAGGGTATCAATGAGCAGTTCTTC
V gene: TRBV14; D gene: .; clone size: .; J gene: TRBJ1-5; CDR3 protein: CASSLRQKAGGNQPQHF; CDR3 DNA: TGTGCCAGCAGCCTCAGACAGAAAGCAGGGGGCAATCAGCCCCAGCATTTT
V gene: TRBV6-5; D gene: .; clone size: few; J gene: TRBJ1-5; CDR3 protein: CASSPGHGGSQPQHF; CDR3 DNA: TGTGCCAGCAGTCCAGGCCACGGGGGTAGTCAGCCCCAGCATTTT
V gene: TRBV11-2; D gene: .; clone size: many; J gene: TRBJ2-5; CDR3 protein: CASRGGVTANQETQYF; CDR3 DNA: TGTGCCAGCAGGGGTGGAGTGACAGCTAATCAAGAGACCCAGTACTTC
V gene: TRBV11-2; D gene: .; clone size: many; J gene: TRBJ1-1; CDR3 protein: CASSPSELTEAFF; CDR3 DNA: TGTGCCAGCAGCCCCTCCGAGCTCACTGAAGCTTTCTTT
V gene: TRBV28; D gene: TRBD1; clone size: few; J gene: TRBJ1-2; CDR3 protein: CASSLVPLDRGPYGYTF; CDR3 DNA: TGTGCCAGCAGTTTAGTCCCACTCGACAGGGGCCCCTATGGCTACACCTTC
V gene: TRBV19; D gene: TRBD1; clone size: few; J gene: TRBJ1-5; CDR3 protein: CAASTGGNQPQHF; CDR3 DNA: TGTGCGGCGTCGACAGGGGGCAATCAGCCCCAGCATTTT
V gene: TRBV27; D gene: .; clone size: few; J gene: TRBJ1-2; CDR3 protein: CASSLRPRSYGYTF; CDR3 DNA: TGTGCCAGCAGTTTACGACCCAGGTCCTATGGCTACACCTTC
V gene: TRBV10-3; D gene: TRBD2; clone size: .; J gene: TRBJ2-3; CDR3 protein: CAISEFAGGNTDTQYF; CDR3 DNA: TGTGCCATCAGTGAGTTTGCGGGGGGGAACACAGATACGCAGTATTTT
V gene: TRBV7-9; D gene: TRBD1; clone size: many; J gene: TRBJ2-7; CDR3 protein: CASLDRDRGPIEQYF; CDR3 DNA: TGTGCCAGCCTGGACCGGGACAGAGGGCCCATCGAGCAGTACTTC
V gene: TRBV7-9; D gene: .; clone size: .; J gene: TRBJ2-2; CDR3 protein: CASSFATNTGELFF; CDR3 DNA: TGTGCCAGCAGCTTCGCCACCAACACCGGGGAGCTGTTTTTT
V gene: TRBV15; D gene: .; clone size: .; J gene: TRBJ2-5; CDR3 protein: CATSRDGDSQETQYF; CDR3 DNA: TGTGCCACCAGCAGAGATGGCGACAGCCAAGAGACCCAGTACTTC
V gene: TRBV27; D gene: .; clone size: .; J gene: TRBJ1-4; CDR3 protein: CASSSNLGLNEKLFF; CDR3 DNA: TGTGCCAGCAGTTCCAACCTGGGCCTAAATGAAAAACTGTTTTTT
V gene: TRBV13; D gene: .; clone size: .; J gene: TRBJ2-5; CDR3 protein: CASSLTGVLETQYF; CDR3 DNA: TGTGCCAGCAGCTTAACCGGGGTACTAGAGACCCAGTACTTC
V gene: TRBV7-8; D gene: TRBD2; clone size: few; J gene: TRBJ2-2; CDR3 protein: CASSSGLAGGPPGELFF; CDR3 DNA: TGTGCCAGCAGCTCGGGACTAGCGGGGGGGCCGCCCGGGGAGCTGTTTTTT
V gene: TRBV24-1; D gene: .; clone size: .; J gene: TRBJ2-3; CDR3 protein: CATSDFETGLGTDTQYF; CDR3 DNA: TGTGCCACCAGTGATTTCGAAACAGGGCTGGGCACAGATACGCAGTATTTT
V gene: TRBV2; D gene: TRBD2; clone size: many; J gene: TRBJ2-1; CDR3 protein: CASRRERLAENNEQFF; CDR3 DNA: TGTGCCAGCAGACGCGAACGACTAGCGGAAAACAATGAGCAGTTCTTC
V gene: TRBV6-6; D gene: .; clone size: .; J gene: TRBJ2-1; CDR3 protein: CASSARNDAFNEQFF; CDR3 DNA: TGTGCCAGCAGCGCCAGAAATGATGCTTTCAATGAGCAGTTCTTC
V gene: TRBV2; D gene: TRBD1; clone size: many; J gene: TRBJ2-3; CDR3 protein: CASSVGQGATTDTQYF; CDR3 DNA: TGTGCCAGCAGTGTTGGACAGGGGGCGACCACAGATACGCAGTATTTT
V gene: TRBV9; D gene: TRBD2; clone size: few; J gene: TRBJ2-5; CDR3 protein: CASSASGSRETQYF; CDR3 DNA: TGTGCCAGCAGTGCTAGCGGGAGTAGAGAGACCCAGTACTTC
V gene: TRBV12-3/TRBV12-4; D gene: TRBD1; clone size: many; J gene: TRBJ2-7; CDR3 protein: CASMGQAYEQYF; CDR3 DNA: TGTGCCAGCATGGGACAGGCGTACGAGCAGTACTTC
V gene: TRBV28; D gene: TRBD2; clone size: many; J gene: TRBJ2-5; CDR3 protein: CASSLTSGIGETQYF; CDR3 DNA: TGTGCCAGCAGTTTGACTAGCGGGATTGGAGAGACCCAGTACTTC
V gene: TRBV5-5; D gene: .; clone size: .; J gene: TRBJ1-2; CDR3 protein: CASSPSYRDGRNYGYTF; CDR3 DNA: TGTGCCAGCAGCCCCTCATACAGGGATGGGAGGAACTATGGCTACACCTTC
V gene: TRBV7-2; D gene: .; clone size: many; J gene: TRBJ1-5; CDR3 protein: CASSLLAGSGQPQHF; CDR3 DNA: TGTGCCAGCAGCTTACTAGCGGGTTCGGGGCAGCCCCAGCATTTT
V gene: TRBV5-1; D gene: .; clone size: few; J gene: TRBJ1-1; CDR3 protein: CASRGSGFTEAFF; CDR3 DNA: TGCGCCAGCAGGGGGTCAGGGTTCACTGAAGCTTTCTTT
V gene: TRBV5-6; D gene: TRBD1; clone size: .; J gene: TRBJ2-7; CDR3 protein: CASSTSGQGIVDEQYF; CDR3 DNA: TGTGCCAGCAGCACCTCAGGACAGGGCATTGTGGACGAGCAGTACTTC
V gene: TRBV7-2; D gene: TRBD2; clone size: many; J gene: TRBJ2-7; CDR3 protein: CASSLGLADSYEQYF; CDR3 DNA: TGTGCCAGCAGCCTCGGACTAGCGGATTCCTACGAGCAGTACTTC
V gene: TRBV6-6; D gene: .; clone size: many; J gene: TRBJ1-4; CDR3 protein: CASSYSNRRELFF; CDR3 DNA: TGTGCCAGCAGTTACTCGAACAGGAGGGAACTGTTTTTT
V gene: TRBV6-2/TRBV6-3; D gene: TRBD2; clone size: few; J gene: TRBJ2-7; CDR3 protein: CASSTRLAGAQHYEQYF; CDR3 DNA: TGTGCCAGCAGTACCCGACTAGCGGGGGCACAACACTACGAGCAGTACTTC